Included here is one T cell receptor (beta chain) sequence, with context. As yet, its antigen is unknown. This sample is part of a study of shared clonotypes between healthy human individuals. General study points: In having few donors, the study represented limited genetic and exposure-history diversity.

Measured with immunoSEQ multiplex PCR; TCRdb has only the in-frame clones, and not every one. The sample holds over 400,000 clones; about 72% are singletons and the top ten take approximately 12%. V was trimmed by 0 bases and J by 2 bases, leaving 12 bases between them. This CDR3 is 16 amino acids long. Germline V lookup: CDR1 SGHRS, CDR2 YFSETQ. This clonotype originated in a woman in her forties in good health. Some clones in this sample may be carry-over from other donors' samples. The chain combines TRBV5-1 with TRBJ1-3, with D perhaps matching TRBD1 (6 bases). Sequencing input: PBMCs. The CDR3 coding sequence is TGCGCCAGCAGCTTGGGTTATCGGGGGCCTGGAAACACCATATATTTT. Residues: CASSLGYRGPGNTIYF.